What follows describes a single T cell receptor beta chain. The record originates from a study of blood T cell repertoires in COVID-19. Study in general: PBMCs, B-cell-depleted T cells, or T cells were the source of the cDNA or gDNA that made up the material.

CDR1 is KGHDR and CDR2 is SFDVKD in the germline V gene. The junction had 3 bases not matched to a gene; V was cut back by 5 bases and J by 1 base. This CDR3 comprises 14 residues. Under the authors' procedure: Amplification with reference gene primers provided the estimates of nucleated cell counts. Sequenced by immunoSEQ multiplex PCR; TCRdb stores in-frame clones only, minus some. V and J calls and clone size follow that table, whereas D and trimming were derived from the DNA. The profile shows roughly 300,000 clones, roughly 91% of them singletons. The specimen sequenced was peripheral blood. The V call is TRBV24-1, the J call TRBJ1-1; 7 positions agree with TRBD1. This receptor was taken from a woman aged 30 to 39 with COVID-19, enrolled during active disease. Here the CDR3 DNA reads TGTGCCACCAGTGGGGGGACAGCGAACACTGAAGCTTTCTTT. Translated, it gives CATSGGTANTEAFF.